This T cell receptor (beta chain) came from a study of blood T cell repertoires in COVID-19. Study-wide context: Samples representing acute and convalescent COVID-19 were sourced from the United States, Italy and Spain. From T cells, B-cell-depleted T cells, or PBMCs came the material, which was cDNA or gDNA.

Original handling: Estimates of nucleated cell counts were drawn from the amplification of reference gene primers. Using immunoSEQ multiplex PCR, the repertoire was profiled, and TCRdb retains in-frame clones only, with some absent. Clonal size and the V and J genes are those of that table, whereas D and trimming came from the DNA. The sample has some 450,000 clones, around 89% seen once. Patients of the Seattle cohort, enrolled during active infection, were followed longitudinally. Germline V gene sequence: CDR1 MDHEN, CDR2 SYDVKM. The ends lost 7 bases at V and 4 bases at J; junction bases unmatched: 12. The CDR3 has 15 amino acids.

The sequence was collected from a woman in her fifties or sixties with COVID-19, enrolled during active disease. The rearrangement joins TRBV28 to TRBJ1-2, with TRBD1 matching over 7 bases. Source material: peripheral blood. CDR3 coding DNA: TGTGCCAGCAAAAGGGTGCAGGGGGTGTCCTATGGCTACACCTTC. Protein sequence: CASKRVQGVSYGYTF.